This T cell receptor beta chain was captured by sequencing in a study of T-cell reconstitution after alpha-beta-depleted transplantation in children. Preparation of the TCRbeta library involved a method that used unique molecular identifiers. TCRdb processed the PCR reads anew with MiXCR; each CDR3 protein has one entry. Of 400,000 to 500,000 distinct CDR3 sequences listed, 9.5% to 13% were seen once; the top ten hold roughly 5.5%. In its sample, this clonotype was seen a few times. Specimen: PBMCs from the stem cell graft donor, collected from the stem cell graft. The TCR originated in a human donor who donated a stem cell graft to a child with acute myeloid leukemia.

For the CDR3, the DNA is TGTGCCACGAAGGGGGGGGCAAGCACAGATACGCAGTATTTT. This gives the protein CATKGGASTDTQYF. This chain connects TRBV6-1 to TRBJ2-3, with D possibly TRBD2 on 7 matching bases. The CDR3 consists of 14 residues. V was trimmed by 10 bases and J by 0 bases, leaving 14 bases between them. CDR1 and CDR2 from the germline V gene are MNHNS and SASEGT.